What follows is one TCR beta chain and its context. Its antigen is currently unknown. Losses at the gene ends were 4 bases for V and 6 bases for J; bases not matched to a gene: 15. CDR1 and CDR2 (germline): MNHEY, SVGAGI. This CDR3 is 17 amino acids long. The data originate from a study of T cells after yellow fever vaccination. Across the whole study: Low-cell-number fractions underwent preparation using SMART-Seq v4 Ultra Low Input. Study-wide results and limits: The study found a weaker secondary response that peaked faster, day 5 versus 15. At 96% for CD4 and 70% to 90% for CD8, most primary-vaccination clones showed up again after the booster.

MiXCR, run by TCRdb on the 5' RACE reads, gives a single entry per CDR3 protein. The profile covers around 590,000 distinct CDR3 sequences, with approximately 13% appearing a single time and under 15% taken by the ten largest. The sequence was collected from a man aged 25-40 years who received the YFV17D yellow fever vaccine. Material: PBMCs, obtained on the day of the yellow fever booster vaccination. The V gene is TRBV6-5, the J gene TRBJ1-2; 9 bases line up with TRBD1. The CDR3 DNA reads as TGTGCCAGCAGTTTATCACAGGGGGCGCTTACCCACAATGGCTACACCTTC. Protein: CASSLSQGALTHNGYTF.